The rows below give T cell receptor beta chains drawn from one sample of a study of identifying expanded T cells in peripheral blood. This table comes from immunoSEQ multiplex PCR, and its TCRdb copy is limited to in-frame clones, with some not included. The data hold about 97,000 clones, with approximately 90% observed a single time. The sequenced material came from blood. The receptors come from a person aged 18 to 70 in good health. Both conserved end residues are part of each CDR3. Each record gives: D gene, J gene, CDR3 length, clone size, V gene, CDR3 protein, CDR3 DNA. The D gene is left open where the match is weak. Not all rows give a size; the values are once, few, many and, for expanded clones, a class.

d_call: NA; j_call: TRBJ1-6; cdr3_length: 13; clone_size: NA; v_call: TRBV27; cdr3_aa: CASSLAGNSPLHF; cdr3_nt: TGTGCCAGCAGTTTAGCCGGGAATTCACCCCTCCACTTT
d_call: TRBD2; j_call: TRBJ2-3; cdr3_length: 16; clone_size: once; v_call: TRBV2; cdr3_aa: CASIPGTSGGADTQYF; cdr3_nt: TGTGCCAGCATTCCAGGGACTAGCGGGGGGGCGGATACGCAGTATTTT
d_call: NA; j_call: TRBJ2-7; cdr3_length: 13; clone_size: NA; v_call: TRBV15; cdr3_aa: CATSRGGTTEQYF; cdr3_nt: TGTGCCACCAGCAGAGGGGGGACAACCGAGCAGTACTTC
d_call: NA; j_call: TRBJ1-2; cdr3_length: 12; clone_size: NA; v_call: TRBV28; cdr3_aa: CASSLAAKGYTF; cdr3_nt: TGTGCCAGCAGTTTAGCGGCTAAAGGCTACACCTTC
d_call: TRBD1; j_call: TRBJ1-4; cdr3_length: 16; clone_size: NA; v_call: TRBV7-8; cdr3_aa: CASSLGPGQPYEKLFF; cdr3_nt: TGTGCCAGCAGCTTAGGACCGGGACAGCCGTATGAAAAACTGTTTTTT
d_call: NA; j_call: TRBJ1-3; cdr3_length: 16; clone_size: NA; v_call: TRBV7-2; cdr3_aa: CASSFAGVWSGNTIYF; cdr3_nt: TGTGCCAGCAGCTTCGCCGGGGTATGGTCTGGAAACACCATATATTTT
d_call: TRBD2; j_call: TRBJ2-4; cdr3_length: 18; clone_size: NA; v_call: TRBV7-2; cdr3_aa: CASSLATSGALAKNIQYF; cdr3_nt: TGTGCCAGCAGCTTAGCTACTAGCGGGGCCCTAGCCAAAAACATTCAGTACTTC
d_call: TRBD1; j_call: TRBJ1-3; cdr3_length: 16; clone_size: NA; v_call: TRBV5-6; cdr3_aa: CASSSGQDHSGNTIYF; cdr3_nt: TGTGCCAGCAGCTCCGGACAGGACCACTCTGGAAACACCATATATTTT
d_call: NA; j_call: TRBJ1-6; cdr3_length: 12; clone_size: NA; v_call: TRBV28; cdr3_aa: CASSLGGSPLHF; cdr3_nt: TGTGCCAGCAGTTTAGGGGGATCACCCCTCCACTTT
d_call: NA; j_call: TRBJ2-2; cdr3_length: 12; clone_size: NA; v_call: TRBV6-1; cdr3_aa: CASRKTAGELFF; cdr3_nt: TGTGCCAGCAGGAAGACAGCCGGGGAGCTGTTTTTT
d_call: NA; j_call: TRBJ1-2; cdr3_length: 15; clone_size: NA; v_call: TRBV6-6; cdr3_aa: CASSYREGAGHGYTF; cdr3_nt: TGTGCCAGCAGTTACCGGGAAGGGGCAGGGCATGGCTACACCTTC
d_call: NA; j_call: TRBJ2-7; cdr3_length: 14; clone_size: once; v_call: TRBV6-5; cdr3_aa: CASSYSFRTAPQYF; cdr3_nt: TGTGCCAGCAGTTACTCCTTCCGGACGGCCCCGCAGTACTTC
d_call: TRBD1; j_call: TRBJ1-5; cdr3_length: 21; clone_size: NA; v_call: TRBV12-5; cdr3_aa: CASASSDRGPRTVYSNQPQHF; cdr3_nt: TGTGCTAGTGCCTCATCAGACAGGGGGCCGCGTACCGTCTATAGCAATCAGCCCCAGCATTTT
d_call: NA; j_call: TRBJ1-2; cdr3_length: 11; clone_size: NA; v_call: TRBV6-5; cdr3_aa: CASAGALGYTF; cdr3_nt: TGTGCCAGCGCCGGGGCATTGGGCTACACCTTC
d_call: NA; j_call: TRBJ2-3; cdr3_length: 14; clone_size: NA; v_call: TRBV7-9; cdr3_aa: CASSLDTWTDTQYF; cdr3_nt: TGTGCCAGCAGCCTAGATACTTGGACAGATACGCAGTATTTT
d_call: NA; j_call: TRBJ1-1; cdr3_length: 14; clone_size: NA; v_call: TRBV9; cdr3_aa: CASSAQVGYTEAFF; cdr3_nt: TGTGCCAGCAGCGCCCAGGTTGGGTACACTGAAGCTTTCTTT
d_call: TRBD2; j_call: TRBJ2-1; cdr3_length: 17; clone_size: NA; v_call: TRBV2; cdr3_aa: CASSLPPGLAGRNEQFF; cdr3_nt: TGTGCCAGCAGTCTGCCCCCCGGACTAGCGGGGCGCAATGAGCAGTTCTTC
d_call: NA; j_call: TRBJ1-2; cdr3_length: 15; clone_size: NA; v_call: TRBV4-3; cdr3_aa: CASSQDLLPSASYTF; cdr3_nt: TGCGCCAGCAGCCAAGATCTTTTACCGTCTGCCAGCTACACCTTC
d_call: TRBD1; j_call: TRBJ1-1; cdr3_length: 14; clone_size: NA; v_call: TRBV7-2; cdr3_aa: CASSGRDRPFEAFF; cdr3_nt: TGTGCCAGCAGCGGCCGGGACAGACCCTTTGAAGCTTTCTTT
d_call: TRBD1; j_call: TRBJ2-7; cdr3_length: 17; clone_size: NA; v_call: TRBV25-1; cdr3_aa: CASSERDSKLGAYEQYF; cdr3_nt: TGTGCCAGCAGTGAAAGGGACAGCAAATTGGGGGCCTACGAGCAGTACTTC
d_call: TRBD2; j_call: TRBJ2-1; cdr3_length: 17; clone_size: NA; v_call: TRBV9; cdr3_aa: CASSPSGLAGRYNEQFF; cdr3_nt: TGTGCCAGCAGCCCTTCGGGACTAGCGGGACGCTACAATGAGCAGTTCTTC
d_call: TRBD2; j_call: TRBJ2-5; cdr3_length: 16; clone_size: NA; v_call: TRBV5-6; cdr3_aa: CASSLAGGGAWETQYF; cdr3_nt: TGTGCCAGCAGCTTGGCCGGCGGGGGGGCCTGGGAGACCCAGTACTTC
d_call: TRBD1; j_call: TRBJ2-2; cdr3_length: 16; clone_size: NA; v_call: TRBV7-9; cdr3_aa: CASSLDRTGVTGELFF; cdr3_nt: TGTGCCAGCAGCTTAGACCGGACAGGAGTCACCGGGGAGCTGTTTTTT
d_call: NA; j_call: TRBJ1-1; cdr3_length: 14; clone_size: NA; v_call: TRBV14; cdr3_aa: CASSRLLRGTEAFF; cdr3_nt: TGTGCCAGCAGCCGACTCCTCCGGGGCACTGAAGCTTTCTTT
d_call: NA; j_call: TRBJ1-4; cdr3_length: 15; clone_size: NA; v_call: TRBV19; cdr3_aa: CASSIIGGTNEKLFF; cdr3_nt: TGTGCCAGTAGTATTATTGGGGGAACTAATGAAAAACTGTTTTTT
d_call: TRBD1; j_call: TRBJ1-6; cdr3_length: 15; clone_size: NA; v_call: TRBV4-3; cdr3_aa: CASSRSQGGNSPLHF; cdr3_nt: TGCGCCAGCAGCCGATCACAGGGGGGCAATTCACCCCTCCACTTT
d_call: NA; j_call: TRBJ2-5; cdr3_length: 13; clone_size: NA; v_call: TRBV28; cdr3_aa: CASSSQGQETQYF; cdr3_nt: TGTGCCAGCAGTTCTCAGGGGCAAGAGACCCAGTACTTC
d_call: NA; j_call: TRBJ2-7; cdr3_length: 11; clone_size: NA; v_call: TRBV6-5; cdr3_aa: CASSNSKEQYF; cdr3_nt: TGTGCCAGCAGTAATTCCAAGGAGCAGTACTTC
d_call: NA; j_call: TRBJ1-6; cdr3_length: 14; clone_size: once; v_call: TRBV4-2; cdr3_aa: CASSQEGRNSPLHF; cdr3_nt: TGTGCCAGCAGCCAAGAGGGCAGGAATTCACCCCTCCACTTT
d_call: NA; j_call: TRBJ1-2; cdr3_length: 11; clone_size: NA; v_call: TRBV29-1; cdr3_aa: CSVVQGNGYTF; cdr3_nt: TGCAGCGTTGTTCAGGGTAATGGCTACACCTTC
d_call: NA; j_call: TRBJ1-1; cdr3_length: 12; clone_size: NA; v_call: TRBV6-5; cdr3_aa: CASSPGYTEAFF; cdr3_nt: TGTGCCAGCAGCCCGGGTTACACTGAAGCTTTCTTT
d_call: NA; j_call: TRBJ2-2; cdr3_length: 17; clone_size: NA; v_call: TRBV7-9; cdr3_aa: CASRPPRRDLNTGELFF; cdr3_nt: TGTGCCAGCAGACCACCGCGCAGGGACCTAAACACCGGGGAGCTGTTTTTT